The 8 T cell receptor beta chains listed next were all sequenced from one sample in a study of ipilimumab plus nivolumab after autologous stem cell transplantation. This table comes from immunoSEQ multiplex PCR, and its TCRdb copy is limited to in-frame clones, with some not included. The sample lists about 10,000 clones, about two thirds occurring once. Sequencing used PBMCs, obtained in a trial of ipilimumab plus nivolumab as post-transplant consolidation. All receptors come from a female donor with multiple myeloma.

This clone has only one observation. CDR3 nucleotides: TGTGCCAGCAGCTTCCATCTAGGGGTCGGCTACGAGCAGTACTTC. This translates into CASSFHLGVGYEQYF. V and J are TRBV11-2 and TRBJ2-7; maybe TRBD1 (5 bases). The V gene lost 3 bases and the J gene lost 3 bases, with 15 bases spanning the gap. Germline V gives CDR1 SGHAT, CDR2 FQNNGV. The CDR3 runs 15 residues.

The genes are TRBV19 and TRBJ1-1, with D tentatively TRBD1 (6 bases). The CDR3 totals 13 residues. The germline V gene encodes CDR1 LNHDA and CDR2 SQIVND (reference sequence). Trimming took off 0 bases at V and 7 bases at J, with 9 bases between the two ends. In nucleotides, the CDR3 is TGTGCCAGTAGTATAGAGGGGGGGCTTGAAGCTTTCTTT. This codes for CASSIEGGLEAFF.

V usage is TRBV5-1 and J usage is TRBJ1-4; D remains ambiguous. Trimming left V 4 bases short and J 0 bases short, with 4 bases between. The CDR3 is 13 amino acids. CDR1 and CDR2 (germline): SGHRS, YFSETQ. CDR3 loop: CASSRATNEKLFF. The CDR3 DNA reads TGCGCCAGCAGCAGGGCAACTAATGAAAAACTGTTTTTT. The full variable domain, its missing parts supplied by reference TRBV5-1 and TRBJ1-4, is KAGVTQTPRYLIKTRGQQVTLSCSPISGHRSVSWYQQTPGQGLQFLFEYFSETQRNKGNFPGRFSGRQFSNSRSEMNVSTLELGDSALYLCASSRATNEKLFFGSGTQLSVL.

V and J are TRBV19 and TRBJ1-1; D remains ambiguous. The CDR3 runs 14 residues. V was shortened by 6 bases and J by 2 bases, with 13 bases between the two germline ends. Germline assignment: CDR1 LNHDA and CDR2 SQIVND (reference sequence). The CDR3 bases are TGTGCCAGTAGCAGGTTAGGGATCAACACTGAAGCTTTCTTT. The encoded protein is CASSRLGINTEAFF.

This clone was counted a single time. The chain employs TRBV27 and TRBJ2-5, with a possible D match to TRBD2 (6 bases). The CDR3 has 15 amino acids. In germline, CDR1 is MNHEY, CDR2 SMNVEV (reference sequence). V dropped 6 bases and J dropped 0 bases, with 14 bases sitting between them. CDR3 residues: CASRVGLAYQETQYF. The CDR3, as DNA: TGTGCCAGCAGGGTCGGGCTAGCGTACCAAGAGACCCAGTACTTC.

The CDR3 nucleotides are TGCGCCAGCAGCCAAGATCAACAGTCCTACGAGCAGTACTTC. It yields the protein CASSQDQQSYEQYF. The chain couples TRBV4-1 to TRBJ2-7; D gene unclear. The CDR3 consists of 14 residues. Germline V gene data show CDR1 as MGHRA and CDR2 as YSYEKL. V lost 0 bases, J lost 1 base, and 7 bases lay in between.

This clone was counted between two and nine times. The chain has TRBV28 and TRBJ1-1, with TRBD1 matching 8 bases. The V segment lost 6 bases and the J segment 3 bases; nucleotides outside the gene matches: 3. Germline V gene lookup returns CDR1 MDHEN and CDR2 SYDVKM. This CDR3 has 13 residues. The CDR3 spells CASSLQGDTEAFF. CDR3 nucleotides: TGTGCCAGCAGCTTACAGGGGGACACTGAAGCTTTCTTT.

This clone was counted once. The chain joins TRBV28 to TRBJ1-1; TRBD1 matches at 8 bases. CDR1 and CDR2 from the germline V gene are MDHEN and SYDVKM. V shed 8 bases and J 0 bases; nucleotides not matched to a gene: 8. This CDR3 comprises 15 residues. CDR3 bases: TGTGCCAGCCGGACAGGGAGACCTATGAACACTGAAGCTTTCTTT. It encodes CASRTGRPMNTEAFF.